A single sample gave rise to the 6 T cell receptor beta chains below, sequenced in a study of T cell clonotyping in hematopoietic cell transplantation. TCRdb keeps only in-frame clones here, not all; method: immunoSEQ multiplex PCR. This sample has 6,000 or so clones; roughly 32% occur once, and the top ten carry 15% to 20%. Here the sequenced sample was peripheral blood mononuclear cells, taken 30 days after allogeneic stem cell transplant. Receptor source: a female patient aged 50-59 years who had an allogeneic stem cell transplant from an unrelated donor, so the T cells may come from the graft donor. Some clones in this sample may be carry-over from other donors' samples.

V is TRBV30 and J is TRBJ1-1, with D perhaps matching TRBD1 (5 bases). Germline lookup yields CDR1 GTSNPN and CDR2 SVGIG (reference sequence). The CDR3 is 14 residues long. V lost 4 bases, J lost 5 bases, and 17 bases lay in between. DNA for the CDR3: TGTGCCTGGACCGGCCAAGCAGGGCGGACTGAAGCTTTCTTT. Protein sequence: CAWTGQAGRTEAFF.

This clone was observed a handful of times. The gene calls are TRBV27 and TRBJ1-6, with TRBD1 matching 7 bases. The V and J ends lost 1 base and 10 bases, in that order; junction bases with no gene match: 4. The germline V gene has CDR1 MNHEY and CDR2 SMNVEV (reference sequence). The CDR3 sequence is 14 residues long. Here the CDR3 DNA reads TGTGCCAGCAGTTTATATAACAGGGGCTCACCCCTCCACTTT. Amino acids: CASSLYNRGSPLHF.

The chain links TRBV30 to TRBJ2-1, with 8 bases that match TRBD2. V was clipped by 2 bases and J by 5 bases; unmatched bases: 8. The germline CDR1 and CDR2 sequences are GTSNPN and SVGIG (reference sequence). The CDR3 totals 15 residues. CDR3 bases: TGTGCCTGGAGTCCCCCCCACGGGAGGGACAATGAGCAGTTCTTC. Encoded protein: CAWSPPHGRDNEQFF.

V gene TRBV25-1 combines with J gene TRBJ2-4, with D perhaps TRBD1 (5 bases). Trimming removed 7 bases from V and 7 bases from J, with 8 bases in between. Germline values: CDR1 MGHDK, CDR2 SYGVNS. The CDR3 sequence is 11 residues long. The CDR3 spells CASNSGNIQYF. The CDR3 DNA is TGTGCCAGCAACTCAGGGAACATTCAGTACTTC.

The gene calls are TRBV6-1 and TRBJ2-7; 10 bases line up with TRBD1. V lost 3 bases to trimming and J lost 3 bases; unmatched junction nucleotides: 8. From germline, CDR1 is MNHNS and CDR2 SASEGT. The CDR3 runs to 16 residues. CDR3 sequence: CASSDQGRDRGYEQYF. The DNA of the CDR3 is TGTGCCAGCAGTGACCAAGGCCGGGACAGGGGCTACGAGCAGTACTTC.

This clone was detected a few times. The rearrangement joins TRBV28 to TRBJ2-7; the D gene is possibly TRBD1 (5 bases). Germline-derived CDR1 and CDR2 are MDHEN and SYDVKM. Trimming cost V 10 bases and J 0 bases, with 19 bases left between them. The CDR3 has 15 residues. This CDR3 is CATTSPGILSYEQYF. The CDR3 DNA follows: TGTGCCACCACCTCCCCAGGGATCCTCTCCTACGAGCAGTACTTC.